This T cell receptor beta chain derives from a study of shared clonotypes between healthy human individuals. Data came from immunoSEQ multiplex PCR; TCRdb stores just in-frame clones and leaves some out. The table includes millions of clones, 90% to 95% detected once. Deletions cut 1 base from V and 4 bases from J, with 8 bases between. There are 14 residues in the CDR3. The germline CDR1 and CDR2 sequences are SNHLY and FYNNEI. The chain joins TRBV2 to TRBJ1-5; D uncertain. This TCR came from a man aged 18 to 30 in good health. The sample comprised naive CD4+ T cells sorted from blood. Subset of the sample: CD45RA+ positively selected. DNA for the CDR3: TGTGCCAGCAGTGAAGTGGGCAGAAATCAGCCCCAGCATTTT. Protein: CASSEVGRNQPQHF. The entire variable domain, with the rest obtained from reference TRBV2 and TRBJ1-5, is as follows: EPEVTQTPSHQVTQMGQEVILRCVPISNHLYFYWYRQILGQKVEFLVSFYNNEISEKSEIFDDQFSVERPDGSNFTLKIRSTKLEDSAMYFCASSEVGRNQPQHFGDGTRLSIL.